The entry below describes one TCR beta chain. Antigen specificity is unknown. The sample comes from a study of T cell repertoires in cytomegalovirus infection. Study context: Public TCR beta signatures marked donors with CMV infection and the matching HLA.

TCRdb redid the calling of the reads with MiXCR, one entry per CDR3 protein. The profile shows 200,000 or so distinct CDR3 sequences, approximately 20% of them singletons. Broader study findings: The ex vivo response showed dominance by HLA-C-restricted CMV-specific TCR beta clonotypes.

The V and J ends lost 4 bases and 2 bases, in that order; junction bases with no gene match: 3. CDR3 length: 15 amino acids. Germline V CDR1 and CDR2: MDHEN, SYDVKM. The specimen was PBMCs. The chain couples TRBV28 to TRBJ2-7; 12 positions agree with TRBD2. The receptor was derived from a human donor in good health (CMV status not recorded). Some clones in this sample may be carry-over from other donors' samples. CDR3 residues: CASSWGLAGTYEQYF. In nucleotides, the CDR3 is TGTGCCAGCAGTTGGGGACTAGCGGGTACCTACGAGCAGTACTTC.